This TCR beta chain was observed in a study of T-cell reconstitution after alpha-beta-depleted transplantation in children. Study-wide findings and caveats: For some patients, TCRbeta diversity was high at day 60 because of recipient T cells and thymic progenitors that survived. Approximately two months post-transplant, alpha-beta T cells reportedly originated from several hundred expanded graft clones.

Trimming left V 0 bases short and J 8 bases short, with 17 bases between. The germline V gene encodes CDR1 SGDLS and CDR2 YYNGEE. The CDR3 sequence is 16 residues long. This clonotype was counted a few times. The target antigen is unknown. It was with unique molecular identifiers that the TCRbeta library was prepared. Each CDR3 protein is one row after TCRdb ran MiXCR on the PCR reads. Altogether 300,000 to 400,000 distinct CDR3 sequences are present, 15% to 20% being singletons, with the ten largest covering approximately 44%. Sequencing used PBMCs, mostly from graft donor cells, obtained 360 days after TCRalphabeta/CD19-depleted stem cell transplant. The rearrangement uses TRBV9 and TRBJ1-4; D is undetermined. This clonotype was obtained from a male patient aged 2-15 years who had a stem cell transplant for acute lymphoblastic leukemia, so the T cells may come from the graft donor. DNA for the CDR3: TGTGCCAGCAGCGTAGCACCGGAAGACGATGGGGAAAAACTGTTTTTT. It codes for CASSVAPEDDGEKLFF.